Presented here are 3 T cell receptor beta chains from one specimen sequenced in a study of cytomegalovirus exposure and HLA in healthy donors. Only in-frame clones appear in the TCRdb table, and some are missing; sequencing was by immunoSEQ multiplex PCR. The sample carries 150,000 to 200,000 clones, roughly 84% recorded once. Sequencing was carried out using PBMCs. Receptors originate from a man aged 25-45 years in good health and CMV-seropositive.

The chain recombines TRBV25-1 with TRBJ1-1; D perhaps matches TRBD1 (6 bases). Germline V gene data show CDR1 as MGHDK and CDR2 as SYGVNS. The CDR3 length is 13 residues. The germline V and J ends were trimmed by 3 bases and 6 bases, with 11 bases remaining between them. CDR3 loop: CASSDYRVSEAFF. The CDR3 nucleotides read TGTGCCAGCAGTGATTACAGGGTCTCTGAAGCTTTCTTT.

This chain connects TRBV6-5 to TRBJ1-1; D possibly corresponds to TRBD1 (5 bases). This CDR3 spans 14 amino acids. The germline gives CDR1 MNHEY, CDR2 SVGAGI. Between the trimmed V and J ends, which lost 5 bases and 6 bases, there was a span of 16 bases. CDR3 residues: CASSPISRVSEAFF. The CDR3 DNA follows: TGTGCCAGCAGTCCAATTTCCAGGGTTTCTGAAGCTTTCTTT.

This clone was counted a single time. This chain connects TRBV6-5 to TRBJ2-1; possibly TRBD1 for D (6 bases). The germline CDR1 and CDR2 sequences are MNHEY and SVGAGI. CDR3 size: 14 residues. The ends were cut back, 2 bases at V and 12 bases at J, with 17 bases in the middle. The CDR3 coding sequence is TGTGCCAGCAGTTACGGGACCTCCCGAGGGGGGCAGTTCTTC. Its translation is CASSYGTSRGGQFF.